This record covers a single T cell receptor (beta chain). The length of the CDR3 is 18 residues. Trimming shortened V by 2 bases and J by 0 bases, and 20 bases separated the two germline ends. TCRdb called the PCR reads again in MiXCR, with one record for every CDR3 protein. Here the sample spans 460,000 or so distinct CDR3 sequences, around 23% being singletons. This record belongs to a study of molecular identifiers for immune sequencing clone quantification. Input material: naive CD8+ T cells from blood, with Jurkat cell RNA spiked in. Subset here: FACS-sorted CD8+CD4-CCR7+CD45RA+ naive T cells. The chain combines TRBV12-3 or TRBV12-4 with TRBJ2-7; D tentatively reads TRBD1 or TRBD2 (5 bases each). This sequence was found in a human donor in good health. Some libraries in this study had Jurkat cell RNA spiked in. CDR3 coding DNA: TGTGCCAGCAGTTTATCCTCCATCAAGGGACCACGCTCCTACGAGCAGTACTTC. Its protein product is CASSLSSIKGPRSYEQYF.